This T cell receptor beta chain is drawn from a study of cytomegalovirus exposure and HLA in healthy donors. Concerning this clone: Its antigen is unknown.

Whole-study results and caveats: In a later analysis, CMV-associated beta chains were mostly HLA-associated, it appeared. A previous analysis found most TCR beta V segments productive roughly 87% or roughly 30% of the time. Later analysis found that TCR beta chains associated with HLA were more clonally expanded than other, equally common chains. It was taken for granted in presence/absence analyses that sequencing depth across donors was roughly uniform.

The CDR3 spans 17 residues. Germline lookup yields CDR1 SGHRS and CDR2 YFSETQ. The V gene lost 3 bases and the J gene lost 6 bases, with 21 bases spanning the gap. With 60 Vbeta and 13 Jbeta primers, the PCR was carried out. Generated by immunoSEQ multiplex PCR, the TCRdb table keeps only in-frame clones and is missing some. The table includes some 97,000 clones, more than 75% detected once. The clonotype was recovered from a woman in her 50s in good health and CMV-seropositive. The chain uses TRBV5-1 and TRBJ1-4, with TRBD1 as a possible D gene (6 bases). The sequenced material came from PBMCs. CDR3 sequence: CASSYEAGARRHEKLFF. The CDR3 bases are TGCGCCAGCAGCTATGAGGCAGGGGCTCGTCGTCATGAAAAACTGTTTTTT.